Below, 9 T cell receptor beta chains from the same sample are listed, as sequenced in a study of control samples from healthy donors and cancer patients. Libraries were prepared by immunoSEQ multiplex PCR; TCRdb keeps only in-frame clonotypes and omits some of them. This sample yields some 120,000 clones, of which more than 75% are seen a single time; 2% to 2.5% belongs to the top ten. Sequenced: blood. These receptors all stem from a woman aged 70-85 years in good health.

This chain connects TRBV7-9 to TRBJ1-6, with D maybe TRBD1 (5 bases). CDR1 is SEHNR and CDR2 is FQNEAQ in the germline V gene (reference sequence). CDR3 size: 15 residues. V lost 2 bases and J 7 bases, leaving 12 bases between the germline ends. The CDR3 loop is CASSLLQGGNSPLHF. The CDR3 nucleotides are TGTGCCAGCAGCTTATTGCAGGGTGGCAATTCACCCCTCCACTTT.

This chain joins TRBV10-3 and TRBJ1-1, with 7 bases identical to TRBD1. The CDR3 spans 17 residues. Germline V lookup: CDR1 ENHRY, CDR2 SYGVKD. The V gene end was trimmed by 4 bases and the J gene end by 4 bases; junction bases not matched to a gene: 15. DNA of the CDR3: TGTGCCATCAGTGGAGGTGCAGGGGGTGGGTTGACCACTGAAGCTTTCTTT. Amino acids: CAISGGAGGGLTTEAFF.

The V gene is TRBV19, the J gene TRBJ2-5; D is possibly TRBD2 (6 bases). V was trimmed by 5 bases and J by 6 bases, leaving 13 bases between them. This CDR3 is 13 amino acids long. CDR1 LNHDA and CDR2 SQIVND come from the germline V gene (reference sequence). The DNA for the CDR3 is TGTGCCAGTAGTGGGGCGGGGCCGAAGACCCAGTACTTC. Protein: CASSGAGPKTQYF.

The chain couples TRBV15 to TRBJ1-1, with D maybe TRBD1 (5 bases). Germline V CDR1 and CDR2: LNHNV, YYDKDF (reference sequence). This CDR3 comprises 14 residues. Trimming pared 1 base from V and 4 bases from J, leaving 10 bases between. In DNA form, the CDR3 reads TGTGCCACCAGCAGAGTTCGGGGCGGCACTGAAGCTTTCTTT. Translated, it gives CATSRVRGGTEAFF.

The chain joins TRBV7-8 to TRBJ2-1; D unresolved. Germline lookup yields CDR1 SGHVS and CDR2 FQNEAQ. The CDR3 extends over 10 amino acids. V shed 6 bases and J shed 8 bases, with 5 bases lying between them. CDR3 DNA sequence: TGTGCCAGCAGGGGTCATGAGCAGTTCTTC. Its protein is CASRGHEQFF.

The chain links TRBV15 to TRBJ2-5, with D unresolved. V lost 1 base, J lost 7 bases, and 13 bases lay in between. The CDR3 extends over 14 amino acids. Germline CDR1 is LNHNV and CDR2 is YYDKDF (reference sequence). The CDR3 DNA is TGTGCCACCAGCAGAGGGGCAGGACCAGGGACCCAGTACTTC. The encoded protein is CATSRGAGPGTQYF.

This clone was counted a single time. This chain links TRBV6-5 with TRBJ2-2; 10 nucleotides align to TRBD1. CDR3 length equals 13 residues. Trimming removed 10 bases from V and 4 bases from J; junction bases left unmatched: 3. Germline V gene sequence: CDR1 MNHEY, CDR2 SVGAGI. The CDR3 DNA is TGTGCCACCAGGGACAGGGGCACCGGGGAGCTGTTTTTT. Residues: CATRDRGTGELFF.

The V call is TRBV10-1, the J call TRBJ1-1; D uncertain. V lost 6 bases and J lost 1, with 12 bases in between. Germline V CDR1 and CDR2: WNHNN, SYGVQD (reference sequence). The CDR3 length is 14 residues. The CDR3 loop reads CASSAAYGNTEAFF. Written as DNA, the CDR3 is TGCGCCAGCAGCGCAGCCTATGGGAACACTGAAGCTTTCTTT.

The chain couples TRBV10-3 to TRBJ1-1; 7 nucleotides align to TRBD1. CDR1 and CDR2 from the germline V gene are ENHRY and SYGVKD. The CDR3 spans 15 residues. V gave up 8 bases and J gave up 3 bases; unmatched junction bases: 12. The CDR3 region has the DNA TGTGCCATCGCGGCAGGGGGAAACAAAGACACTGAAGCTTTCTTT. Protein: CAIAAGGNKDTEAFF.